Shown below are 6 T cell receptor beta chains from a single sample sequenced in a study of T cells in Graves' hyperthyroidism and ophthalmopathy. Amplified regions were TCR beta CDR3 sequences from RNA transcripts. In the first-round RT-PCR of the TCR CDR3, the HTBI primer set was used. MiXCR was run by TCRdb on the multiplex PCR reads, yielding one entry per CDR3 protein. The data contain fewer than 650,000 distinct CDR3 sequences, roughly 14% of them singletons. Material for sequencing was blood. These receptors were taken from a woman between 40 and 50 years old with Graves' ophthalmopathy.

The rearrangement joins TRBV27 to TRBJ1-1, with TRBD1 identical over 10 bases. V was pared by 0 bases and J by 7 bases, with 5 bases of the junction left unmatched. CDR3 size: 15 residues. The germline V gene encodes CDR1 MNHEY and CDR2 SMNVEV (reference sequence). The CDR3 nucleotides read TGTGCCAGCAGTTTATCCCGGACAGGGGGAGGTGAAGCTTTCTTT. Translation gives CASSLSRTGGGEAFF.

The chain combines TRBV6-4 with TRBJ2-4; D might be TRBD2 (5 bases). The CDR3 has 12 residues. Trimming stripped 3 bases from V and 16 bases from J, with 16 bases between. From germline, CDR1 is MRHNA and CDR2 SNTAGT. CDR3 sequence: CASSDYGSGGYF. The CDR3 DNA reads TGTGCCAGCAGTGATTACGGCTCAGGAGGATACTTC.

In this sample, this clonotype turned up many times. The chain has TRBV6-5 and TRBJ2-7, with 10 bases matching TRBD1. V lost 4 bases to trimming and J lost 4 bases; unmatched junction nucleotides: 10. There are 16 residues in the CDR3. In germline, CDR1 is MNHEY, CDR2 SVGAGI. The CDR3 protein is CASSLTPGTGVYEQYF. The CDR3 DNA follows: TGTGCCAGCAGTTTGACGCCAGGGACAGGGGTTTACGAGCAGTACTTC.

This clonotype was recorded many times. The chain has TRBV30 and TRBJ2-5; D unresolved. Germline assignment: CDR1 GTSNPN and CDR2 SVGIG (reference sequence). The CDR3 totals 13 residues. With 2 bases removed from V and 5 bases from J, the gap between germline ends came to 12 bases. Here the CDR3 DNA reads TGTGCCTGGAGTATCGAGTCAAGGGAGACCCAGTACTTC. This codes for CAWSIESRETQYF.

This clonotype was counted ten times or more. This chain joins TRBV20-1 and TRBJ1-5; D is unresolved. Germline V gene sequence: CDR1 DFQATT, CDR2 SNEGSKA (reference sequence). V shed 6 bases and J shed 5 bases, with 11 bases lying between them. The CDR3 is made up of 12 amino acids. The CDR3 is CSATDGYQPQHF. CDR3 coding DNA: TGCAGTGCCACGGACGGTTATCAGCCCCAGCATTTT.

This CDR3 is CASSFPTSRYDTGELFF. The CDR3 DNA reads as TGTGCCAGCAGTTTCCCGACTAGTAGATATGACACCGGGGAGCTGTTTTTT. The chain recombines TRBV6-2 or TRBV6-3 with TRBJ2-2; perhaps TRBD2 as D (6 bases). CDR3 length equals 17 residues. Per germline, CDR1 MNHEY and CDR2 SVGEGT. Trimming cost V 4 bases and J 3 bases, with 18 bases left between them.